These 23 T cell receptor beta chains share one sample of origin, sequenced in a study of Ad26.COV2.S vaccination and SARS-CoV-2 variants (TCRdb year 2021). What the treatment or condition label conveys for this sample: around 19 received Ad26.COV2.S at low or high dose, single or two shots; roughly 5 received placebo; per-sample allocation not given. For vaccine and placebo recipients, repertoires were sequenced using samples collected on day 63 after the first injection. The library relied on the immunoSEQ multiplex PCR assay. TCRdb stores this immuneACCESS table with in-frame sequences only. Part of the clones is absent; in the studies checked, under half of the shortfall reflects unresolved V genes, and no reason is known for the rest. Present in this sample are hundreds of thousands of clones, over 80% of which were seen just once. Approximately 1.7% of the sample is held by the ten biggest clonotypes.

The sequencing used peripheral blood, collected in a trial of Ad26.COV2.S vaccine versus placebo. These receptors were collected from a person aged 18-60 years who received the Ad26.COV2.S COVID-19 vaccine or a placebo.

This rearrangement joins TRBV12-3 or TRBV12-4 to TRBJ2-1; D is unresolved. V gave up 8 bases and J gave up 10 bases, with 15 bases separating them. CDR3 size: 12 residues. This CDR3 reads CASSRVGREQFF. CDR3 sequence (DNA): TGTGCCAGCTCCCGTGTGGGCAGAGAGCAGTTCTTC.

The chain employs TRBV18 and TRBJ2-3; TRBD2 is a possible D gene (6 bases). CDR3 size: 16 residues. Trimming took 3 bases from V and 2 from J, leaving 15 bases between them. CDR1 KGHSH and CDR2 LQKENI come from the germline V gene. CDR3 region: CASSPAGTLNTDTQYF. Here the CDR3 DNA reads TGTGCCAGCTCACCGGCAGGGACTCTTAACACAGATACGCAGTATTTT.

The chain employs TRBV7-6 and TRBJ1-6; D possibly corresponds to TRBD1 (5 bases). Germline assignment: CDR1 SGHVS and CDR2 FNYEAQ. V lost 5 bases and J lost 9, with 20 bases in between. The CDR3 length is 16 residues. Here the CDR3 reads CASSRIADSSTSPLHF. As DNA, the CDR3 is TGTGCCAGCAGCCGAATCGCCGACAGCAGCACTTCACCCCTCCACTTT. The complete variable domain, with remaining parts taken from reference TRBV7-6 and TRBJ1-6, reads GAGVSQSPRYKVTKRGQDVALRCDPISGHVSLYWYRQALGQGPEFLTYFNYEAQQDKSGLPNDRFSAERPEGSISTLTIQRTEQRDSAMYRCASSRIADSSTSPLHFGNGTRLTVT.

The V call is TRBV5-1, the J call TRBJ1-6; D gene uncertain. Trimming shortened V by 1 base and J by 5 bases, and 10 bases separated the two germline ends. This CDR3 contains 15 residues. Germline V gene sequence: CDR1 SGHRS, CDR2 YFSETQ. The CDR3 is CASSLWQRDNSPLHF. CDR3 nucleotide sequence: TGCGCCAGCAGCTTGTGGCAGAGGGATAATTCACCCCTCCACTTT.

This chain uses TRBV7-2 with TRBJ1-1, with D perhaps TRBD1 (5 bases). Germline CDR1 is SGHTA and CDR2 is FQGNSA. V lost 6 bases to trimming and J lost 1 base, with 9 bases between them. CDR3 length equals 13 residues. CDR3 loop: CASSKRGNTEAFF. The DNA of the CDR3 is TGTGCCAGCAGTAAAAGGGGGAACACTGAAGCTTTCTTT.

J is TRBJ1-2 and V is TRBV6-1; D is undetermined. Trimming cost V 2 bases and J 0 bases, with 13 bases left between them. CDR1 is MNHNS and CDR2 is SASEGT in the germline V gene. The CDR3 is 16 residues long. This CDR3 is CASSETILHSNYGYTF. In nucleotides, the CDR3 is TGTGCCAGCAGTGAAACGATCCTCCATTCTAACTATGGCTACACCTTC.

The chain joins TRBV5-1 to TRBJ2-1, with a weak D call TRBD1 (6 bases). The CDR3 spans 16 residues. CDR1 and CDR2 from the germline V gene are SGHRS and YFSETQ. Trimming stripped 0 bases from V and 0 bases from J, with 10 bases between. Here the CDR3 reads CASSLAGVGSYNEQFF. The CDR3 coding sequence is TGCGCCAGCAGCTTGGCAGGGGTGGGCTCCTACAATGAGCAGTTCTTC.

The chain links TRBV7-8 to TRBJ1-2, with no clear D. Germline V CDR1 and CDR2: SGHVS, FQNEAQ. V was clipped by 5 bases and J by 0 bases, with 19 bases between them. The CDR3 runs 17 residues. CDR3 nucleotide sequence: TGTGCCAGCAGCCCCTTCTCCCGGGTCCCAGCTAACTATGGCTACACCTTC. This encodes CASSPFSRVPANYGYTF.

J is TRBJ2-7 and V is TRBV3-1 (or the pseudogene TRBV3-2); unclear D gene. Germline V gene sequence: CDR1 LGHDT, CDR2 YNNKEL (reference sequence). Between the trimmed V and J ends, which lost 0 bases and 0 bases, there was a span of 15 bases. The CDR3 covers 17 residues. CDR3 in DNA: TGTGCCAGCAGCCAAGAGAATGGGGATAGTGACTCCTACGAGCAGTACTTC. This translates into CASSQENGDSDSYEQYF.

This chain joins TRBV6-5 and TRBJ2-2; possible D gene TRBD2, 6 bases. The CDR3 covers 13 residues. Per the germline V gene, CDR1 is MNHEY and CDR2 is SVGAGI. Trimming pared 4 bases from V and 4 bases from J, leaving 7 bases between. CDR3 loop: CASSSRGTGELFF. In DNA form, the CDR3 reads TGTGCCAGCAGTTCGCGGGGCACCGGGGAGCTGTTTTTT.

The CDR3 DNA follows: TGTGCCAGCAGCTTAGTTTTGCTTGATGGCTACACCTTC. Residues: CASSLVLLDGYTF. The rearrangement uses TRBV7-9 and TRBJ1-2; no reliable D call. The ends were cut back, 1 base at V and 6 bases at J, with 9 bases in the middle. This CDR3 has 13 amino acids. Germline loops: CDR1 SEHNR, CDR2 FQNEAQ (reference sequence).

This chain joins TRBV15 and TRBJ1-5; tentative D call: TRBD1 (6 bases). Germline loops: CDR1 LNHNV, CDR2 YYDKDF (reference sequence). The CDR3 consists of 19 residues. V was shortened by 0 bases and J by 4 bases, with 22 bases between the two germline ends. CDR3 amino acids: CATSRDWGRTDDFNQPQHF. CDR3 in DNA: TGTGCCACCAGCAGAGATTGGGGGAGGACAGACGATTTTAATCAGCCCCAGCATTTT.

The chain is built from TRBV7-2 and TRBJ2-2; weak D call: TRBD1 (6 bases). The CDR3 loop spans 16 amino acids. Trimming shortened V by 10 bases and J by 4 bases, and 22 bases separated the two germline ends. Germline values: CDR1 SGHTA, CDR2 FQGNSA. In DNA, the CDR3 is TGTGCCACCAGGACCAATTGGGGGCCTGGCACCGGGGAGCTGTTTTTT. It yields the protein CATRTNWGPGTGELFF. Full variable domain (remainder filled in from reference TRBV7-2 and TRBJ2-2): GAGVSQSPSNKVTEKGKDVELRCDPISGHTALYWYRQSLGQGLEFLIYFQGNSAPDKSGLPSDRFSAERTGGSVSTLTIQRTQQEDSAVYLCATRTNWGPGTGELFFGEGSRLTVL.

This rearrangement joins TRBV11-3 to TRBJ2-6, with a possible D match to TRBD2 (6 bases). The V end was cut by 2 bases, the J end by 4 bases, with 18 bases between. The CDR3 is 18 amino acids. Germline CDR1 SGHNT, CDR2 YENEEA. The CDR3 coding sequence is TGTGCCAGCAGCTTATTCTCGCGGGGACCCGCCGGGGCCAACGTCCTGACTTTC. This encodes CASSLFSRGPAGANVLTF.

The gene calls are TRBV30 and TRBJ1-2; TRBD1 is a possible D gene (6 bases). The germline V gene has CDR1 GTSNPN and CDR2 SVGIG (reference sequence). Trimming removed 3 bases from V and 4 bases from J, with 18 bases in between. There are 15 residues in the CDR3. CDR3 protein: CAWSPDGGYGYGYTF. For the CDR3, the DNA is TGTGCCTGGAGCCCCGACGGGGGCTATGGCTATGGCTACACCTTC.

V and J are TRBV6-2 or TRBV6-3 and TRBJ2-5; D remains ambiguous. Germline CDR1 is MNHEY and CDR2 is SVGEGT. V lost 2 bases and J lost 5, with 18 bases in between. CDR3 size: 16 residues. This CDR3 reads CASSYRPGQVRETQYF. Written as DNA, the CDR3 is TGTGCCAGCAGTTACCGCCCAGGCCAAGTTAGGGAGACCCAGTACTTC.

The CDR3 reads CASSQDRGGKANYGYTF. The CDR3 nucleotides are TGTGCCAGCAGCCAAGATAGGGGGGGCAAAGCTAACTATGGCTACACCTTC. V is TRBV3-1 (or the pseudogene TRBV3-2) and J is TRBJ1-2; possibly TRBD1 for D (6 bases). The CDR3 is 17 residues long. V shed 0 bases and J shed 0 bases, with 14 bases lying between them. Germline V gene sequence: CDR1 LGHDT, CDR2 YNNKEL (reference sequence).

The genes are TRBV7-9 and TRBJ2-4; D perhaps matches TRBD1 (5 bases). Trimming stripped 5 bases from V and 4 bases from J, with 9 bases between. Germline V gene sequence: CDR1 SEHNR, CDR2 FQNEAQ (reference sequence). The CDR3 loop spans 13 amino acids. In DNA, the CDR3 is TGTGCCAGCAGCCCGACAGATAAAAACATTCAGTACTTC. It encodes CASSPTDKNIQYF. Filled out from reference TRBV7-9 and TRBJ2-4, the complete variable domain reads DTGVSQNPRHKITKRGQNVTFRCDPISEHNRLYWYRQTLGQGPEFLTYFQNEAQLEKSRLLSDRFSAERPKGSFSTLEIQRTEQGDSAMYLCASSPTDKNIQYFGAGTRLSVL.

This clone showed up just once. The J gene is TRBJ1-5, the V gene TRBV3-1 (or the pseudogene TRBV3-2), with D perhaps TRBD1 (6 bases). Germline values: CDR1 LGHDT, CDR2 YNNKEL (reference sequence). Trimming removed 3 bases from V and 3 bases from J, with 9 bases in between. CDR3 length equals 14 residues. The CDR3 here is CASSQRGSNQPQHF. The CDR3 DNA sequence: TGTGCCAGCAGCCAGAGGGGGTCCAATCAGCCCCAGCATTTT.

V usage is TRBV10-1 and J usage is TRBJ2-1; TRBD2 might be the D (6 bases). This CDR3 has 14 amino acids. V dropped 8 bases and J dropped 7 bases, with 18 bases sitting between them. The germline V gene encodes CDR1 WNHNN and CDR2 SYGVQD (reference sequence). CDR3 nucleotides: TGCGCCAGCGGGGACTCGTCCGGTTTGAATGAGCAGTTCTTC. It translates to CASGDSSGLNEQFF.

For the CDR3, the DNA is TGTGCCAGCAGCTTGGGCCCTCGTCTAGCGGGGGGCGCCAGGGAGACCCAGTACTTC. The encoded protein is CASSLGPRLAGGARETQYF. The chain uses TRBV7-2 and TRBJ2-5, with TRBD2 identical over 11 bases. CDR3 length: 19 amino acids. Germline V gene sequence: CDR1 SGHTA, CDR2 FQGNSA. Trimming removed 3 bases from V and 5 bases from J; junction bases left unmatched: 17.

The chain couples TRBV7-2 to TRBJ2-2; D call uncertain. The germline CDR1 and CDR2 sequences are SGHTA and FQGNSA. The CDR3 is 13 amino acids. V was shortened by 1 base and J by 7 bases, with 7 bases between the two germline ends. CDR3 residues: CASSLGVIGELFF. The DNA for the CDR3 is TGTGCCAGCAGCTTAGGTGTGATCGGGGAGCTGTTTTTT.

V and J are TRBV7-9 and TRBJ1-2, with D uncertain. CDR1 is SEHNR, CDR2 FQNEAQ, per germline (reference sequence). The CDR3 has 14 amino acids. Trimming shortened V by 3 bases and J by 0 bases, and 8 bases separated the two germline ends. CDR3 loop: CASSFLSTNYGYTF. The CDR3 DNA sequence: TGTGCCAGCAGCTTTCTCAGCACTAACTATGGCTACACCTTC. The full variable domain, with the rest looked up from reference TRBV7-9 and TRBJ1-2, is DTGVSQNPRHKITKRGQNVTFRCDPISEHNRLYWYRQTLGQGPEFLTYFQNEAQLEKSRLLSDRFSAERPKGSFSTLEIQRTEQGDSAMYLCASSFLSTNYGYTFGSGTRLTVV.